This T cell receptor beta chain was captured in a study of blood T cell repertoires in COVID-19. The repertoire was sequenced with immunoSEQ multiplex PCR; TCRdb's copy has only in-frame clones and lacks some. This sample has fewer than 350,000 clones, with around 93% found just once. The sample was PBMCs or T cells enriched from blood (not recorded which). The origin of this receptor is a man aged 35 to 55 who had been exposed to COVID-19.

CDR3 coding DNA: TGTGCCAGCAGCGTAGGGCAGGCCAACGAGCAGTACTTC. This translates into CASSVGQANEQYF. The V and J genes are TRBV9 and TRBJ2-7, with unresolved D. CDR1 and CDR2 (germline): SGDLS, YYNGEE. V lost 0 bases and J lost 5, with 9 bases in between. CDR3 length: 13 residues.